This T cell receptor (beta chain) was documented in a study of OX40 agonist ivuxolimab in advanced cancers. Overall study: Enrolled patients in dose escalation had cancers that were hepatocellular carcinoma, melanoma, renal cell or head and neck cancer.

Generated by immunoSEQ multiplex PCR, the TCRdb table keeps only in-frame clones and is missing some. The table records some 80,000 clones, around 88% of them present only once. V was clipped by 1 base and J by 2 bases, with 11 bases between them. CDR3 length: 15 residues. CDR1 is MNHEY and CDR2 is SVGAGI in the germline V gene. The sample was CD4+ or CD8+ T cells sorted from blood, taken in a trial of the OX40 agonist ivuxolimab. The chain recombines TRBV6-5 with TRBJ2-5, with D possibly TRBD1 on 5 matching bases. The sequence came from an adult with an advanced solid tumor such as melanoma, head and neck, liver or kidney cancer. The CDR3: CASSYLTGQQETQYF. The CDR3 bases are TGTGCCAGCAGTTACTTAACAGGTCAACAAGAGACCCAGTACTTC.